This passage covers 10 T cell receptor beta chains from one sample sequenced in a study of T cell changes during pregnancy in multiple sclerosis. Using immunoSEQ multiplex PCR, the repertoire was profiled, and TCRdb retains in-frame clones only, with some absent. The data show around 52,000 clones, 92% seen once. This specimen was CD4+ T cells from peripheral blood mononuclear cells, taken after pregnancy. These receptors all come from a female donor in good health, enrolled as a control in a pregnancy study.

This chain joins TRBV2 and TRBJ2-2, with no clear D. The CDR3 is made up of 11 amino acids. V was pared by 4 bases and J by 8 bases, with 5 bases between. The germline CDR1 and CDR2 sequences are SNHLY and FYNNEI. DNA of the CDR3: TGTGCCAGCAGTGTCCAAGGGGAGCTGTTTTTT. Translated: CASSVQGELFF.

The chain combines TRBV28 with TRBJ1-4; D unresolved. There are 13 residues in the CDR3. The ends were cut back, 5 bases at V and 4 bases at J, with 8 bases in the middle. Germline CDR1 is MDHEN and CDR2 is SYDVKM. CDR3 in DNA: TGTGCCAGCAGTCGGGGTCGTAATGAAAAACTGTTTTTT. Amino acids: CASSRGRNEKLFF.

This clone was seen once. The V and J genes are TRBV6-5 and TRBJ1-5; 8 nucleotides align to TRBD1. CDR3 length: 15 residues. V was pared by 6 bases and J by 2 bases, with 6 bases of the junction left unmatched. Per germline, CDR1 MNHEY and CDR2 SVGAGI. CDR3 loop: CASSPGGLGNQPQHF. The CDR3 DNA reads as TGTGCCAGCAGCCCAGGGGGCTTAGGCAATCAGCCCCAGCATTTT.

The rearrangement uses TRBV18 and TRBJ2-7; 8 nucleotides agree with TRBD1. This CDR3 has 15 residues. CDR1 is KGHSH, CDR2 LQKENI, per germline. Trimming removed 3 bases from V and 2 bases from J; junction bases left unmatched: 6. This CDR3 reads CASSPQGASPYEQYF. The CDR3 coding sequence is TGTGCCAGCTCACCGCAGGGGGCGTCCCCCTACGAGCAGTACTTC.

This rearrangement joins TRBV7-9 to TRBJ1-5, with 9 bases fitting TRBD1. With V trimmed by 5 bases and J by 7 bases, 9 bases remained unmatched. CDR3 size: 15 residues. Germline assignment: CDR1 SEHNR and CDR2 FQNEAQ (reference sequence). The chain's CDR3 is CASSPVGTGFQPQHF. Here the CDR3 DNA reads TGTGCCAGCAGCCCCGTAGGGACAGGGTTCCAGCCCCAGCATTTT.

The chain combines TRBV6-5 with TRBJ1-6; 7 bases are shared with TRBD1. CDR3 length: 14 amino acids. Looked up from germline, CDR1 is MNHEY and CDR2 is SVGAGI. The V gene end was trimmed by 9 bases and the J gene end by 9 bases; junction bases not matched to a gene: 11. CDR3 sequence reads: CASGRQGAPSPLHF. The CDR3 DNA reads as TGTGCCAGTGGTAGACAGGGAGCACCTTCACCCCTCCACTTT.

J is TRBJ2-5 and V is TRBV29-1; D gene unclear. Trimming shortened V by 0 bases and J by 7 bases, and 12 bases separated the two germline ends. The CDR3 is 13 residues long. The germline gives CDR1 SQVTM, CDR2 ANQGSEA. CDR3 loop: CSVEDRVNGTQYF. CDR3 nucleotides: TGCAGCGTTGAAGACCGGGTTAACGGGACCCAGTACTTC.

This chain joins TRBV7-9 and TRBJ2-7; D possibly corresponds to TRBD2 (6 bases). The length of the CDR3 is 14 residues. Germline lookup yields CDR1 SEHNR and CDR2 FQNEAQ (reference sequence). V gave up 4 bases and J gave up 2 bases, with 12 bases separating them. The CDR3, as DNA: TGTGCCAGCAGCTCCGGGGGAAATCCCTACGAGCAGTACTTC. This sequence encodes CASSSGGNPYEQYF. Filled out from reference TRBV7-9 and TRBJ2-7, the complete variable domain reads DTGVSQNPRHKITKRGQNVTFRCDPISEHNRLYWYRQTLGQGPEFLTYFQNEAQLEKSRLLSDRFSAERPKGSFSTLEIQRTEQGDSAMYLCASSSGGNPYEQYFGPGTRLTVT.

The chain links TRBV7-2 to TRBJ1-5; D may be TRBD1 (5 bases). Germline V gene sequence: CDR1 SGHTA, CDR2 FQGNSA. The V gene lost 6 bases and the J gene lost 5 bases, with 14 bases spanning the gap. CDR3 size: 14 residues. Here the CDR3 reads CASRFMGGDQPQHF. Here the CDR3 DNA reads TGTGCCAGCAGATTCATGGGGGGAGATCAGCCCCAGCATTTT. Together with reference TRBV7-2 and TRBJ1-5, the CDR3 gives the full variable domain: GAGVSQSPSNKVTEKGKDVELRCDPISGHTALYWYRQSLGQGLEFLIYFQGNSAPDKSGLPSDRFSAERTGGSVSTLTIQRTQQEDSAVYLCASRFMGGDQPQHFGDGTRLSIL.

The genes are TRBV7-2 and TRBJ1-2, with D perhaps matching TRBD1 (6 bases). The V and J ends lost 7 bases and 8 bases respectively, with 20 bases between them. The CDR3 has 14 residues. CDR1 and CDR2 from the germline V gene are SGHTA and FQGNSA. The CDR3 spells CASTLVAAGVGYTF. The CDR3 DNA reads TGTGCCAGCACCCTAGTAGCCGCAGGGGTCGGCTACACCTTC.